Here is one T cell receptor beta chain with its context. From RNA transcripts, TCR beta CDR3 regions were amplified. When the TCR CDR3 underwent first-round RT-PCR, the HTBI primer set was used. Each CDR3 protein gets one entry after TCRdb re-called the multiplex PCR reads with MiXCR. This sample has under 800,000 distinct CDR3 sequences, with approximately 15% found just once. These data originate in a study of T cells in Graves' hyperthyroidism and ophthalmopathy. The CDR3 is 14 residues long. Germline CDR1 is GTSNPN and CDR2 is SVGIG (reference sequence). V dropped 0 bases and J dropped 0 bases, with 6 bases sitting between them.

The J gene is TRBJ1-5, the V gene TRBV30; D not resolved. The sequence derives from a woman between 18 and 30 years old with Graves' hyperthyroidism. The specimen was blood. As DNA, the CDR3 is TGTGCCTGGAGTGTCCGGGGTAGCAATCAGCCCCAGCATTTT. This gives the protein CAWSVRGSNQPQHF.